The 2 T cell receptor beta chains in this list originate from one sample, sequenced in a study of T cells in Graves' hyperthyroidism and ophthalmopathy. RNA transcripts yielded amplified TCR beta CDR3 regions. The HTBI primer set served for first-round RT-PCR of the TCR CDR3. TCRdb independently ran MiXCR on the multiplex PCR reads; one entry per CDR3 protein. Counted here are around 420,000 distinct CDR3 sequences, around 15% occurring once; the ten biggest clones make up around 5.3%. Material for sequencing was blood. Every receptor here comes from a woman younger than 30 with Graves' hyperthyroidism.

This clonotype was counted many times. CDR3 in amino acids: CATEEQKNTEAFF. The CDR3 DNA is TGTGCCACCGAAGAACAGAAGAACACTGAAGCTTTCTTT. V is TRBV7-9 and J is TRBJ1-1; D is uncertain. V was pared by 10 bases and J by 1 base, with 13 bases between. The CDR3 covers 13 residues. Germline-derived CDR1 and CDR2 are SEHNR and FQNEAQ (reference sequence).

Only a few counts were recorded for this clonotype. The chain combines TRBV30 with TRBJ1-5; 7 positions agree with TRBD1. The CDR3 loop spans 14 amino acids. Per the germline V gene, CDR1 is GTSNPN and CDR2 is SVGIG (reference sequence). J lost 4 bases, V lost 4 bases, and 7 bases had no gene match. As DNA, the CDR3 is TGTGCCTGGAACCCGGGACAGCCAAATCAGCCCCAGCATTTT. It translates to CAWNPGQPNQPQHF.